The present T cell receptor beta chain was sequenced within a study of T cells in Graves' hyperthyroidism and ophthalmopathy. Amplified regions were TCR beta CDR3 sequences from RNA transcripts. Primed by the HTBI set, a first-round RT-PCR was run on the TCR CDR3. In TCRdb, the multiplex PCR reads were re-called with MiXCR into one record per CDR3 protein. The table records 300,000 to 500,000 distinct CDR3 sequences, about 14% of them present only once. V was clipped by 2 bases and J by 5 bases, with 13 bases between them. CDR3 size: 15 residues. Ophthalmopathy patients had Clinical Activity Score at least 3, NOSPECS grade at least 4, duration under 3 months.

The source is a man aged 50 or older with Graves' ophthalmopathy. The chain is built from TRBV12-3 or TRBV12-4 and TRBJ1-5; D is perhaps TRBD1 (5 bases). Sequenced material: blood. In DNA form, the CDR3 reads TGTGCCAGCAGTTTACAGGGTAAGCCCGATCAGCCCCAGCATTTT. Encoded protein: CASSLQGKPDQPQHF.